The source of this T cell receptor beta chain is a study of CD4 T cells in relation to SARS-CoV-2 and coronaviruses. CDR1 is SEHNR and CDR2 is FQNEAQ in the germline V gene (reference sequence). The ends lost 4 bases at V and 7 bases at J; junction bases unmatched: 3. CDR3 length: 15 amino acids. Study observations and caveats: Roughly 69% of donors had memory CD4+ clonotypes crossrecognizing SARS-CoV-2 and common cold coronavirus spike.

The unexposed donors gave CD4+ T cells in about 2011-2018, prior to COVID-19. After ten to eleven days of culture, CD4+ T cells were isolated. TCRdb keeps only in-frame clones here, not all; method: immunoSEQ multiplex PCR. Of roughly 29,000 clones in the sample, around 78% were seen once. To note about this clone: The antigen remains undetermined.

This rearrangement joins TRBV7-9 to TRBJ2-1, with 14 nucleotides matching TRBD2. The receptor's source is a human donor in good health. The material sequenced was CD4+ T cells from PBMCs, cultured in vitro. DNA for the CDR3: TGTGCCAGCAGCTCCGGGACTAGCGGGAGAAATGAGCAGTTCTTC. Amino acid sequence: CASSSGTSGRNEQFF.